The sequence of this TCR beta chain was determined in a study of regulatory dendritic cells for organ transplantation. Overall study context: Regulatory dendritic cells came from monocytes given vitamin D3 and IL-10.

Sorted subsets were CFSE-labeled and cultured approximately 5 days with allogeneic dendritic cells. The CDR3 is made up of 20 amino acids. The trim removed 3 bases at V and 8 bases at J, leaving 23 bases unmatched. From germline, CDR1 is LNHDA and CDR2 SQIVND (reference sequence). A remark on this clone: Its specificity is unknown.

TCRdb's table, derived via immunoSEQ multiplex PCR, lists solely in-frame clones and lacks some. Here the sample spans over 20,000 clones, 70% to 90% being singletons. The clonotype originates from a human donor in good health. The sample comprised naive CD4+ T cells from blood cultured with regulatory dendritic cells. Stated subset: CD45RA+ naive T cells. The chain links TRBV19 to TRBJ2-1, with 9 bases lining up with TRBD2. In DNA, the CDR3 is TGTGCCAGTAGTATCTTCTTGGTGGTAGCGGGAGACCCCCTGGACGATGAGCAGTTCTTC. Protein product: CASSIFLVVAGDPLDDEQFF.